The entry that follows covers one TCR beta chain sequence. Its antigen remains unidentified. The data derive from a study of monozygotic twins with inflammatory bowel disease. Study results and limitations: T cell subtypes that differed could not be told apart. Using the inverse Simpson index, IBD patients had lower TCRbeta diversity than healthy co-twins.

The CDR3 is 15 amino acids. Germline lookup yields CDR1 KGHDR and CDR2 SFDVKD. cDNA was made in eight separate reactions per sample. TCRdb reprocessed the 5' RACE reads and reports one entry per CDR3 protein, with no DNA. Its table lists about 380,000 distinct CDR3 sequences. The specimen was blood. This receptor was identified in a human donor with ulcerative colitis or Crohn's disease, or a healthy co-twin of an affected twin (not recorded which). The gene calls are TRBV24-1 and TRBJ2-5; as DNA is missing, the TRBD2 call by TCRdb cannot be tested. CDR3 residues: CATSDLQGGGETQYF.